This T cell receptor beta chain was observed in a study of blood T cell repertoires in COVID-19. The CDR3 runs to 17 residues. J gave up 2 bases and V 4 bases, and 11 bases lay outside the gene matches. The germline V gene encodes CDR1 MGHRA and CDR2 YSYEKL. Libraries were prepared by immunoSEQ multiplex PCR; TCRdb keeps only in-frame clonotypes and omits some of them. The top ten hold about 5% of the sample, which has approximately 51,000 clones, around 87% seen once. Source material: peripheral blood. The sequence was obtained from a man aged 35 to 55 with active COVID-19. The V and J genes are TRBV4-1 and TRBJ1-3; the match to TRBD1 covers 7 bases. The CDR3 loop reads CASSPGDSNSAGNTIYF. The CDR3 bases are TGCGCCAGCAGCCCTGGGGACAGTAATTCTGCTGGAAACACCATATATTTT.